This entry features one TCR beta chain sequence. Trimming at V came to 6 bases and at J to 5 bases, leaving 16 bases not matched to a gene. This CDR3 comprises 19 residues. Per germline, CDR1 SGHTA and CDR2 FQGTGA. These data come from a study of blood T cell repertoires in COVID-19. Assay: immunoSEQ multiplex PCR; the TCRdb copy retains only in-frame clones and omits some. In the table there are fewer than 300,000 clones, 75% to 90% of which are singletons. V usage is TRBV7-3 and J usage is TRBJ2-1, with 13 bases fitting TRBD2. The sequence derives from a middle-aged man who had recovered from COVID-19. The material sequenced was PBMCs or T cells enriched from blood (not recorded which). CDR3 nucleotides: TGTGCCAGCAGTTACCTAGGACTAGCGGGAGCTCGAGGCCACAATGAGCAGTTCTTC. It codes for CASSYLGLAGARGHNEQFF.